This TCR beta chain was found in a study of T cell repertoires in cytomegalovirus infection. The germline gives CDR1 SNHLY, CDR2 FYNNEI. The CDR3 covers 15 residues. Trimming left V 4 bases short and J 3 bases short, with 12 bases between. TCRdb re-derived calls from the reads in MiXCR, one entry per CDR3 protein. This repertoire shows 350,000 to 550,000 distinct CDR3 sequences, approximately 33% found once; its top ten account for roughly 15%. The chain is built from TRBV2 and TRBJ2-2; either TRBD1 or TRBD2 may fit D (5 bases each). This TCR was sampled from a human donor in good health (CMV status not recorded). Some clones in this sample may be carry-over from other donors' samples. The specimen was PBMCs. CDR3 sequence: CASSGPGRDTGELFF. CDR3 nucleotide sequence: TGTGCCAGCAGTGGCCCAGGGCGGGACACCGGGGAGCTGTTTTTT.